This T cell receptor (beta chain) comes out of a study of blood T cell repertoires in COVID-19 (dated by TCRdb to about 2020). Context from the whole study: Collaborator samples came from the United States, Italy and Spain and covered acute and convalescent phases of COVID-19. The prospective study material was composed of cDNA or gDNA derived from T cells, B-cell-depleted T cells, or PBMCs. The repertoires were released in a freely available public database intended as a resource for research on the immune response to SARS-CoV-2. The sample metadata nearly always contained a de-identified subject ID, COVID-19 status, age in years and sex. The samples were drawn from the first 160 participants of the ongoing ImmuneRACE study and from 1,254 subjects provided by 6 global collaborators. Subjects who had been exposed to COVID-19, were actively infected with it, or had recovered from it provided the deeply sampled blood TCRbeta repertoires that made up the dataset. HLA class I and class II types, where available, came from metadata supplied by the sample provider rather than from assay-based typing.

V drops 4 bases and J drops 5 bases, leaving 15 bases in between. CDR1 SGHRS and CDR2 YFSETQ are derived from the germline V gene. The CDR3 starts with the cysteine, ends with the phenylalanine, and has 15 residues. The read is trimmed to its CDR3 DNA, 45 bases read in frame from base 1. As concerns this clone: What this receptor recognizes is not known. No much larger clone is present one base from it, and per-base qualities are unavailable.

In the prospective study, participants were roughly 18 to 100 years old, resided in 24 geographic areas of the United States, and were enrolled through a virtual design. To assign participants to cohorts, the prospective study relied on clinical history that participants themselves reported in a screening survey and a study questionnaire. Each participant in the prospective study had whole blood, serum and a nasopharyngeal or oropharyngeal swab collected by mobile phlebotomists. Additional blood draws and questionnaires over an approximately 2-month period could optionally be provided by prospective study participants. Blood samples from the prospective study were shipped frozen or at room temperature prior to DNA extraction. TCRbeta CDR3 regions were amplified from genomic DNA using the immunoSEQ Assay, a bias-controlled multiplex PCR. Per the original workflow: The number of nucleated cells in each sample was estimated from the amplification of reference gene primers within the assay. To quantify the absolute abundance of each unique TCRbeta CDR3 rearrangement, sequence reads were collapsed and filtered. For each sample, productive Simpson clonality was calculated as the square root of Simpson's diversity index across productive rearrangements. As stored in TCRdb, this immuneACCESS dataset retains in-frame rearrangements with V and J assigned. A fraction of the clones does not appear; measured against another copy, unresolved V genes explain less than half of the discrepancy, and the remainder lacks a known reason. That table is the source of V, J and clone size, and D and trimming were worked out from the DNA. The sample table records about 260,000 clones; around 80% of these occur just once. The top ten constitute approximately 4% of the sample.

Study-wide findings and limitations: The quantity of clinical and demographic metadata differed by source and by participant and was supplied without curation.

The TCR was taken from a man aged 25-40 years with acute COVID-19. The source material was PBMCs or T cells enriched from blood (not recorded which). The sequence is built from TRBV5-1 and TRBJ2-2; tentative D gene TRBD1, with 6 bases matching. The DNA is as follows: TGCGCCAGCAGCCCCGGACAGAGGGAGACCGGGGAGCTGTTTTTT. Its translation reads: CASSPGQRETGELFF.